The subject of this entry is one T cell receptor beta chain. It has no known antigen specificity. Base-call qualities are not available, and no considerably larger clone is one nucleotide away. Inclusive of the bounding cysteine and phenylalanine, the CDR3 is 14 residues long. The only DNA kept is the CDR3, 42 bases in frame from the first base. Looking up the germline V gene yields CDR1 MDHEN and CDR2 SYDVKM. V and J are truncated by 7 bases and 5 bases respectively, leaving an intervening sequence of 17 bases. The entry originates in a study of cytomegalovirus exposure and HLA in healthy donors (dated by TCRdb to the late 2010s). In the study overall: In an earlier analysis of fewer than 750 of the donors, about 270 Gb of sequence data and some 100 million unique TCR beta sequences from 150 million to 200 million T cells were reported. Approximately 300 gigabases of sequencing data and around 80 million unique TCR sequences made up an early release that covered 500 to 650 HLA-typed donors. Of the roughly 400 genotyped donors, 80% to 90% were placed in the genetic ancestry cluster associated with self-reported Caucasian donors. The study aimed to test whether signatures of past pathogen exposure could be identified by cataloging public T cell receptors. The study used immunosequencing to profile the T cell repertoires of around 600 subjects and linked those repertoires to cytomegalovirus serostatus. In addition to the first cohort of about 650 subjects, a separate validation cohort of under 150 different subjects was used. The study combined high-throughput TCR immunosequencing, statistical association of individual TCRs with disease status, and machine learning to predict cytomegalovirus infection status. To study patterns of TCR occurrence, a later analysis re-analyzed previously published TCR beta repertoires from around 660 donors and added high-resolution HLA genotyping. The later analysis used no new phenotypic data to find candidate immune exposures, relying instead on TCR beta sequences and their occurrence across donors. To decide whether each TCR beta V gene segment behaved as functional or pseudogenic, an earlier analysis of 587 of the donors relied on high-throughput TCR beta sequencing. Alongside the repertoire data, information on donor age, sex, ethnicity and CMV serostatus was compiled. Genome-wide SNP genotypes for about three fifths of the roughly 670 donors were used in a later genetic analysis, which treated that subset as a discovery cohort. Every repertoire in the discovery cohort had been generated on one and the same sequencing platform. HLA typing included class I and class II loci at four-digit resolution. Typing coverage varied by locus: roughly 629-630 donors for A, B, C, DRB1 and DQB1; approximately 500 for DQA1; 600 to 610 for DPA1; approximately 450 for DPB1. Because of strong linkage in the cohort, 5 or 6 DR-DQ haplotypes were treated as single units for association and clustering. Among several hundred genotyped donors of the cohort, an average of approximately 200,000 unique TCR beta nucleotide sequences was sequenced per donor, of which approximately 18% were non-productive.

Receptor amplification or capture employed the immunoSEQ multiplex PCR assay. For the multiplex PCR, a mixture combining 60 forward primers for TCR Vbeta segments and 13 reverse primers for TCR Jbeta segments was used. The CDR3 region of rearranged TCR beta genes was amplified from genomic DNA with a multiplex PCR assay. On the Illumina HiSeq System, the amplified TCR beta libraries were sequenced as 87-base-pair reads. Per the authors' processing: In a later analysis, 77 million or so unique TCR beta chains were counted across the 500 to 700 repertoires, and around 10 million of these chains were shared by at least two donors. To remove PCR and sequencing errors, raw reads were error-corrected and collapsed into unique sequences using a nearest-neighbor algorithm that merged closely related sequences. CDR3 sequences were aligned to IMGT reference sequences to assign V, D and J gene segments. For a sequence to be retained, a match of at least six nucleotides was required to both a V gene segment and a J gene segment. Rearrangements were called productive when the CDR3 lacked stop codons and stayed in frame with V and J; all others were non-productive. CDR3 was defined by IMGT convention, running from the second conserved V-encoded cysteine to the conserved J-encoded phenylalanine. Sequences without an unambiguous match to a single V gene segment were excluded from the earlier analysis of about 630 of the donors. An earlier analysis of several hundred of the donors called V segments functional above 56.7% productive rearrangements and segregating when the between-donor standard deviation exceeded 5%. A statistical classification framework was built for diagnosing cytomegalovirus status from the catalog of TCR beta chain sequences. In a later analysis, V and J genes were assigned by comparing TCR nucleotide sequences against IMGT/GENE-DB human TR gene sequences. In a later analysis, CDR3 sequences and most-parsimonious VDJ recombination scenarios were assigned using the TCRdist pipeline. In a later analysis, every TCR beta chain was defined by the combination of its CDR3 amino acid sequence and its V-gene family, and reads without a unique V-gene family were dropped. In a later analysis, 450 to 600 highly shared, low-generation-probability nucleotide sequences were removed to address suspected cross-contamination and a sequencing artifact. A later analysis calculated a clonal expansion index for each public chain from normalized within-repertoire ranks of inferred template counts. In a later analysis, generation probabilities were computed with a VDJ recombination model fitted to out-of-frame rearrangements, and the resulting probabilities were checked against IGoR. Hypergeometric tests were used in a later analysis to score TCR-TCR, TCR-HLA and TCR-CMV co-occurrence, with a repertoire-size bias correction applied to the TCR pairs. A later analysis estimated false discovery rates by permuting HLA or CMV assignments 20 times. A later analysis grouped co-occurring TCRs with DBSCAN, adding TCRdist sequence similarity when clustering within HLA-allele-positive subsets. Repertoires with fewer than 30,000 or more than 120,000 public chains were left out of co-occurrence clustering, as were four to six repertoires with anomalous nucleotide sharing. In TCRdb, the immuneACCESS table is reduced to in-frame sequences with V and J assigned. These tables do not hold every clone; where another copy was compared, an unresolved V gene accounts for under half, and the others remain unexplained. The V and J calls and clone size come from that table; D and trimming were worked out from the DNA. The sample table shows some 180,000 clones, and roughly 70% are seen once. About 2.9% of the sample is held by the ten biggest clonotypes.

Overall results and qualifications from the work: The presence/absence analyses assumed that sequencing depth was roughly uniform across donors, and that assumption may not be true. A further reported finding was that TCR beta sequences accurately predicted the HLA-A and HLA-B alleles for most subjects in the first cohort. In a later analysis, HLA-associated TCR beta chains showed more clonal expansion and lower generation probabilities than non-associated chains that were equally common. In a later analysis, TCR association rates were found to vary across HLA loci, with the most associated TCRs seen for DRB1 alleles and the fewest for HLA-C alleles. A cluster of highly shared sequence variants was judged likely to represent a technical artifact of the sequencing pipeline. A few of the identified cytomegalovirus-associated TCR beta chains were confirmed in vitro to be specific for cytomegalovirus antigens. Some IMGT-functional V segments, including TRBV6-2 and TRBV6-3, could not be told apart with the 87-base-pair reads, so those segments were excluded. In a later analysis, most CMV-associated TCR beta chains were found to appear HLA-restricted, with HLA associations seemingly driven largely by CMV exposure. CMV serostatus was the only immune exposure information available for the cohort. In a later analysis, several top co-occurrence clusters were reported to appear linked to parvovirus B19, influenza, CMV and Epstein-Barr virus. A total of 150 or so TCR beta chains were listed by the study as associated with cytomegalovirus. Correlated functional status among segregating V segments might reflect linkage disequilibrium, but an unknown experimental factor could not be ruled out. When HLA alleles, especially DR and DQ, strongly co-occurred, TCR associations were difficult to assign to individual alleles. Most TCR sequences were seen in very few donors, while some public TCRs were found in many individuals. A later genetic analysis reported fewer N-insertions in productive TCRs among donors in an Asian-associated ancestry cluster than the approximately 700-donor mean. Because HLA typing was missing for some donors at each locus, association tests included only the typed subset. Broadly in line with IMGT annotations, most TCR beta V segments showed up in productive rearrangements about 87% or about 30% of the time in an earlier analysis of around 550 of the donors. Only TCR beta chains were sequenced in this cohort, and the absence of alpha or paired-chain data limited detectable features. Roughly 17 rarely observed V segments, including chromosome 9 orphons, were excluded from the earlier analysis of several hundred of the donors because counts were too low. Cytomegalovirus status was reported to be diagnosed by the classifier with high specificity and sensitivity in both the original and validation cohorts. A later analysis associated 17,000 or so TCR beta sequences with specific HLA alleles at a false discovery rate of 0.05. In a later genetic analysis, a missense DCLRE1C variant was associated with V-gene and J-gene trimming of TCR beta chains, and the association was replicated in an independent cohort. According to the authors, the approach could potentially be generalized to other disease states and immunological phenotypes.

The cohort was made up of approximately 670 healthy bone marrow donors. Cohort members were all nominally healthy when sampled, although unrecorded immune exposures were likely present. The donor was CMV seronegative and belonged to the group of approximately 320 seronegative cohort members. A peripheral blood sample was provided by each donor, and peripheral blood mononuclear cells were used for TCR beta sequencing. The Qiagen DNeasy Blood Extraction Kit was used to extract genomic DNA from the blood cell samples. This TCR derives from a male donor in good health and CMV-seronegative. This chain is built from TRBV28 and TRBJ1-2; TRBD1 is a possible D gene, resting on 5 matching bases. The sequenced sample consisted of PBMCs. Read as DNA, the sequence is TGTGCCAGCAACAGGCAGGAGATATTATATGGCTACACCTTC. It encodes CASNRQEILYGYTF.